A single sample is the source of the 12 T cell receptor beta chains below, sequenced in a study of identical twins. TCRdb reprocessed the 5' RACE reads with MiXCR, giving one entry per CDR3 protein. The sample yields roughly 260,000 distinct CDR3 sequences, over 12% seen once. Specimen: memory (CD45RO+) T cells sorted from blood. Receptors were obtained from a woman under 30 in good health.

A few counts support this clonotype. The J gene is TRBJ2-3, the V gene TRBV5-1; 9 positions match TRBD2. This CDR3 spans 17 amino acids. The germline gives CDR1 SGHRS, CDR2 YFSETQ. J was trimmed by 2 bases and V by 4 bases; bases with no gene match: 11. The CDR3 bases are TGCGCCAGCAGCCCGTGGGGAGCGGGGGGTAACACAGATACGCAGTATTTT. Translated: CASSPWGAGGNTDTQYF.

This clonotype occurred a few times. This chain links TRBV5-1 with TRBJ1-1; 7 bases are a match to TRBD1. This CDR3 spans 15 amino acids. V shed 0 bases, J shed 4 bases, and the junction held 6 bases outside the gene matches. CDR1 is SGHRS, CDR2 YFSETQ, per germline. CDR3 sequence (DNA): TGCGCCAGCAGCTTGGGTGTCAGGGGGTTCACTGAAGCTTTCTTT. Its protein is CASSLGVRGFTEAFF.

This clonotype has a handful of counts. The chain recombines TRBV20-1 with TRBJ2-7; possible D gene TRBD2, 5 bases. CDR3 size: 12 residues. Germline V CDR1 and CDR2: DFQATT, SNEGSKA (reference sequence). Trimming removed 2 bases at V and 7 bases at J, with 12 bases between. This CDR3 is CSARRSSGEQYF. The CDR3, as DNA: TGCAGTGCTAGACGTAGCTCGGGGGAGCAGTACTTC.

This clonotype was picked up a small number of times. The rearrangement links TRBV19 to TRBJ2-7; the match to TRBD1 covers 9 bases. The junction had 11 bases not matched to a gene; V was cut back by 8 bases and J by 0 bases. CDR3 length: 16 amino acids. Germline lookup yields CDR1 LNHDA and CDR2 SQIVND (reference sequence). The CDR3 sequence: CASSGQGGGGSYEQYF. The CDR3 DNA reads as TGTGCCAGTTCGGGACAGGGCGGTGGAGGCTCCTACGAGCAGTACTTC.

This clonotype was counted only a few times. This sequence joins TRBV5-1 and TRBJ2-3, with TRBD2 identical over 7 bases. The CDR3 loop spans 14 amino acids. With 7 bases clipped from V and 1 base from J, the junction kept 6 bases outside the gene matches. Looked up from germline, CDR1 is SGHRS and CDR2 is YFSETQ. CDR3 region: CASLRGGGTDTQYF. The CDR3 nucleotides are TGCGCCAGCCTACGCGGGGGAGGCACAGATACGCAGTATTTT.

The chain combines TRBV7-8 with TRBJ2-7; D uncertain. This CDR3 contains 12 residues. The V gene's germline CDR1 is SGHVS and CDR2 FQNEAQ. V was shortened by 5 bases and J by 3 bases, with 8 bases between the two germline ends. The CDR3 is CASSPDYYEQYF. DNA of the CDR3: TGTGCCAGCAGCCCGGATTACTACGAGCAGTACTTC.

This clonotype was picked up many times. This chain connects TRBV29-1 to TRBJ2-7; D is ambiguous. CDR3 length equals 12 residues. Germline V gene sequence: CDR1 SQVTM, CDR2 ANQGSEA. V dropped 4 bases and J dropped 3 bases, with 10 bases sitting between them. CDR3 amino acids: CSVGFGFYEQYF. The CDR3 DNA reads TGCAGCGTTGGGTTCGGGTTCTACGAGCAGTACTTC.

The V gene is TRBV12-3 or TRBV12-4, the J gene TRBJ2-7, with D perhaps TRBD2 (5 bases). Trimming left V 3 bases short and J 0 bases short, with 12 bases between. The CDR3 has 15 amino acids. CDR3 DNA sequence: TGTGCCAGCAGTTTTATCGCTAGCTCCTCCTACGAGCAGTACTTC. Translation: CASSFIASSSYEQYF.

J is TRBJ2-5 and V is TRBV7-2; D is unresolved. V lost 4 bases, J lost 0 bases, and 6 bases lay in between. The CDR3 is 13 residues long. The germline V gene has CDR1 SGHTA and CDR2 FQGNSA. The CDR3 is CASSSGHQETQYF. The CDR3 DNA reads TGTGCCAGCAGCTCAGGACACCAAGAGACCCAGTACTTC.

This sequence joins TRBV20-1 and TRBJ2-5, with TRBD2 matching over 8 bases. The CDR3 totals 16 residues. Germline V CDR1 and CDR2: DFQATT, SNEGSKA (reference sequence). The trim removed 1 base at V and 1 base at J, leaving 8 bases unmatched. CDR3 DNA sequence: TGCAGTGCTAGAGTTGGCAGCGGGGGCTTCCAAGAGACCCAGTACTTC. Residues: CSARVGSGGFQETQYF.

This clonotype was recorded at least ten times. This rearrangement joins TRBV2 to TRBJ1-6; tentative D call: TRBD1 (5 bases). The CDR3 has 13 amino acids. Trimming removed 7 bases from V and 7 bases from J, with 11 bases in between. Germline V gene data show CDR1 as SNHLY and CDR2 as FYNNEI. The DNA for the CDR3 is TGTGCCAGCACAGGACAACTCAATTCACCCCTCCACTTT. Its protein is CASTGQLNSPLHF.

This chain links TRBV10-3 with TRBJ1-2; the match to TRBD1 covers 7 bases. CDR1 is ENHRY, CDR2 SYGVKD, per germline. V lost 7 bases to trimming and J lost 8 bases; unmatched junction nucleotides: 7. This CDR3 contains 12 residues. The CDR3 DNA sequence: TGTGCCATCACCATCGCGGGACAGGGCTACACCTTC. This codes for CAITIAGQGYTF.